This entry is about one T cell receptor beta chain. Its cognate antigen is unknown. This specimen comes from a study of OX40 agonist ivuxolimab in advanced cancers. There are 17 residues in the CDR3. Per the germline V gene, CDR1 is SGHNT and CDR2 is YENEEA. V lost 0 bases and J 0 bases, leaving 9 bases between the germline ends. Study conclusions and caveats: Certain nonresponding patients likewise had low normalized T-cell clonal expansion. No antigen was identified for the clonally expanded peripheral T cells. On average, CD8+ T cells showed a greater number of expanded clones than CD4+.

Assay used: immunoSEQ multiplex PCR; TCRdb lists only in-frame clones, some missing. The sample includes over 40,000 clones, approximately 80% of them seen just once. The material was CD4+ or CD8+ T cells sorted from blood, obtained in a trial of the OX40 agonist ivuxolimab. This TCR came from an adult with an advanced solid tumor such as melanoma, head and neck, liver or kidney cancer. The chain uses TRBV11-3 and TRBJ1-6; no definite D call. The CDR3 protein is CASSLEVGSSYNSPLHF. CDR3 sequence (DNA): TGTGCCAGCAGCTTAGAGGTCGGGAGCTCCTATAATTCACCCCTCCACTTT.